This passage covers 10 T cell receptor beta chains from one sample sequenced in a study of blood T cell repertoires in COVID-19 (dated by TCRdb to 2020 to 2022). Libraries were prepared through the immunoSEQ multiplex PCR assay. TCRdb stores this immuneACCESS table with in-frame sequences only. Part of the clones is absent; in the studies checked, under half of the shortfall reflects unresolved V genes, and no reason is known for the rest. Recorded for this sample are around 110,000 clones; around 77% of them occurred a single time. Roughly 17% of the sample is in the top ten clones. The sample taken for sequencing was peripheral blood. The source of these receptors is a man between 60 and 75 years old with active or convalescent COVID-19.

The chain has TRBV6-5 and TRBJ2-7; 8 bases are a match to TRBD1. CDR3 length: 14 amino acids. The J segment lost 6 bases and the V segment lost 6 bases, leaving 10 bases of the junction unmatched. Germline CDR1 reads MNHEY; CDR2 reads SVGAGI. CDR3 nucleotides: TGTGCCAGCAGGGACAGGGTTCTGGGTCTCGAGCAGTACTTC. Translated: CASRDRVLGLEQYF.

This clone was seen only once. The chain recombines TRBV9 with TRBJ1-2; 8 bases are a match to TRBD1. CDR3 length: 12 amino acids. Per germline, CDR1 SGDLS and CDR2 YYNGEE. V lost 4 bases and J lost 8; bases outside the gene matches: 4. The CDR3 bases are TGTGCCAGCAGCATGACAGGGGACGGCTACACCTTC. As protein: CASSMTGDGYTF. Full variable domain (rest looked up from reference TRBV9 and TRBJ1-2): DSGVTQTPKHLITATGQRVTLRCSPRSGDLSVYWYQQSLDQGLQFLIQYYNGEERAKGNILERFSAQQFPDLHSELNLSSLELGDSALYFCASSMTGDGYTFGSGTRLTVV.

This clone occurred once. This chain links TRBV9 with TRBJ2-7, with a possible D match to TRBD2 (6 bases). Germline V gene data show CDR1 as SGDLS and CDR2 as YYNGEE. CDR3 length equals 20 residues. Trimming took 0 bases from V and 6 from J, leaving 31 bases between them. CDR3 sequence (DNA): TGTGCCAGCAGCGTAGGTGGCACTAGCTACCCACCCCAAGGCGAATCCGAGCAGTACTTC. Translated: CASSVGGTSYPPQGESEQYF. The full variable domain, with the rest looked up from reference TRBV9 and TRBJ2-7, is DSGVTQTPKHLITATGQRVTLRCSPRSGDLSVYWYQQSLDQGLQFLIQYYNGEERAKGNILERFSAQQFPDLHSELNLSSLELGDSALYFCASSVGGTSYPPQGESEQYFGPGTRLTVT.

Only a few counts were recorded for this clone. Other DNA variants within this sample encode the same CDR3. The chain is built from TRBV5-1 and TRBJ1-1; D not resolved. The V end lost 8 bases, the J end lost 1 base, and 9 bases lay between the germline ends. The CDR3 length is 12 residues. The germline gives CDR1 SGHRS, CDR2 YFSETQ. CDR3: CASSQENTEAFF. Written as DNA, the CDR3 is TGCGCCAGTTCTCAGGAGAACACTGAAGCTTTCTTT.

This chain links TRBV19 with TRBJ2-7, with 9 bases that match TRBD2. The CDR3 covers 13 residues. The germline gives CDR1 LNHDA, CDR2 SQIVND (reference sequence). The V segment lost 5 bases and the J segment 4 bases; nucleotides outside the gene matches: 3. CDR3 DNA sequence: TGTGCCAGTAGTTTTAGCGGGAGTTACGAGCAGTACTTC. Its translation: CASSFSGSYEQYF.

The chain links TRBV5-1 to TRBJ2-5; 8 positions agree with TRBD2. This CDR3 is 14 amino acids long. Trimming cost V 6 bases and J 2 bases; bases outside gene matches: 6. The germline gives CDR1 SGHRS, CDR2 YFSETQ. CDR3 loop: CASTQTSDQETQYF. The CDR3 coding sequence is TGCGCCAGCACCCAGACTAGCGATCAAGAGACCCAGTACTTC.

The CDR3 loop is CASSLVNTEAFF. The CDR3 DNA is TGTGCCAGCAGCTTGGTAAACACTGAAGCTTTCTTT. This chain links TRBV5-5 with TRBJ1-1; D is undetermined. Trimming left V 0 bases short and J 2 bases short, with 2 bases between. From germline, CDR1 is SGHKS and CDR2 YYEKEE (reference sequence). The CDR3 extends over 12 amino acids.

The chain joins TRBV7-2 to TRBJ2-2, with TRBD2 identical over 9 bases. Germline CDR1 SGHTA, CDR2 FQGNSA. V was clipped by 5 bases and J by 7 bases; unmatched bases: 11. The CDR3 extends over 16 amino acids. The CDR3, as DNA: TGTGCCAGCAGCCCTCGACTAGCGGAGCTGGGCGGGGAGCTGTTTTTT. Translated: CASSPRLAELGGELFF. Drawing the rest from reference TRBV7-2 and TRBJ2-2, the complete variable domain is GAGVSQSPSNKVTEKGKDVELRCDPISGHTALYWYRQSLGQGLEFLIYFQGNSAPDKSGLPSDRFSAERTGGSVSTLTIQRTQQEDSAVYLCASSPRLAELGGELFFGEGSRLTVL.

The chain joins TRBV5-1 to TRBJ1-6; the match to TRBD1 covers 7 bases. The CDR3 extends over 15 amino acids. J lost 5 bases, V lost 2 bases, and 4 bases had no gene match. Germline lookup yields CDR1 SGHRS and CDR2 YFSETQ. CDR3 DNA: TGCGCCAGCAGCTTACAGGGGAGAGATAATTCACCCCTCCACTTT. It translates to CASSLQGRDNSPLHF.

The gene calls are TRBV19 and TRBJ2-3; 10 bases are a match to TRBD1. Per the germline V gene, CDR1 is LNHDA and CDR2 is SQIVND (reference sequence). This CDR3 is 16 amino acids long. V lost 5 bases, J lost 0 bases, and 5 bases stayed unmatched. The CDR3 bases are TGTGCCAGTAGTCCTGACAGGGGGCAGAGCACAGATACGCAGTATTTT. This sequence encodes CASSPDRGQSTDTQYF. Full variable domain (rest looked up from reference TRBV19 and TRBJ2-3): DGGITQSPKYLFRKEGQNVTLSCEQNLNHDAMYWYRQDPGQGLRLIYYSQIVNDFQKGDIAEGYSVSREKKESFPLTVTSAQKNPTAFYLCASSPDRGQSTDTQYFGPGTRLTVL.